These T cell receptor beta chains were read from a single sample in a study of T cells in localized non-small cell lung cancer. Measured with immunoSEQ multiplex PCR; TCRdb has only the in-frame clones, and not every one. Found here are 2,300 or so clones, around two fifths of them singletons; the top ten hold about 11%. Sequenced here: lung tumor tissue, sampled before any cancer treatment. These receptors were collected from a male donor aged 60 or over with stage I squamous cell lung carcinoma. The CDR3 runs from the conserved cysteine through the conserved F or W. The order of the fields is clone size, J gene, V gene, D gene, CDR3 DNA, CDR3 protein. A D gene is named only where the DNA matches it firmly. Clone size is stated in some rows and not others, as once, few, many or a class when expanded.

clone size: -; J gene: TRBJ2-1; V gene: TRBV9; D gene: -; CDR3 DNA: TGTGCCAGCAGCGTATCTGGGACAAGACCCGGCAATGAGCAGTTCTTC; CDR3 protein: CASSVSGTRPGNEQFF
clone size: -; J gene: TRBJ1-1; V gene: TRBV30; D gene: -; CDR3 DNA: TGTGCCTGGAGCCGCGGGGGTCGGATGAACACTGAAGCTTTCTTT; CDR3 protein: CAWSRGGRMNTEAFF
clone size: -; J gene: TRBJ2-7; V gene: TRBV11-3; D gene: -; CDR3 DNA: TGTGCCAGCCAGAGAGATCCTTACTCCTACGAGCAGTACTTC; CDR3 protein: CASQRDPYSYEQYF
clone size: hyperexpanded; J gene: TRBJ1-1; V gene: TRBV12-5; D gene: TRBD1; CDR3 DNA: TGTGCTAGTGGTTTGGTACCAGGGGGGACTGAAGCTTTCTTT; CDR3 protein: CASGLVPGGTEAFF
clone size: few; J gene: TRBJ1-6; V gene: TRBV30; D gene: -; CDR3 DNA: TGTGCCTGGAGTGTAGAGGGCGGGCCCCTCCACTTT; CDR3 protein: CAWSVEGGPLHF
clone size: medium-sized; J gene: TRBJ1-6; V gene: TRBV11-3; D gene: TRBD1; CDR3 DNA: TGTGCCAGCAGCCCTGGACAGGGGGCAAGTAATTCACCCCTCCACTTT; CDR3 protein: CASSPGQGASNSPLHF
clone size: -; J gene: TRBJ2-6; V gene: TRBV6-8; D gene: -; CDR3 DNA: TGTGCCACCTGCTGGGCTGGGGCCAACGTCCTGACTTTC; CDR3 protein: CATCWAGANVLTF
clone size: few; J gene: TRBJ2-5; V gene: TRBV11-3; D gene: TRBD1; CDR3 DNA: TGTGCCAGCACCAAGACAGGGGTGGGGGAGACCCAGTACTTC; CDR3 protein: CASTKTGVGETQYF
clone size: few; J gene: TRBJ1-2; V gene: TRBV11-3; D gene: -; CDR3 DNA: TGTGCCAGCAGCTCCGGCAGGCTTGGGGGCGGCTATGGCTACACCTTC; CDR3 protein: CASSSGRLGGGYGYTF
clone size: few; J gene: TRBJ1-1; V gene: TRBV11-3; D gene: -; CDR3 DNA: TGTGCCAGCAGCTATCCGGACCGGCTCACTGAAGCTTTCTTT; CDR3 protein: CASSYPDRLTEAFF
clone size: -; J gene: TRBJ2-2; V gene: TRBV30; D gene: -; CDR3 DNA: TGTGCCTGGAGGGGACACTACACCGGGGAGCTGTTTTTT; CDR3 protein: CAWRGHYTGELFF
clone size: few; J gene: TRBJ1-1; V gene: TRBV30; D gene: -; CDR3 DNA: TGTGCCTGGAGTGTACGATATTCTCGGCAGGGGAACACTGAAGCTTTCTTT; CDR3 protein: CAWSVRYSRQGNTEAFF
clone size: few; J gene: TRBJ1-6; V gene: TRBV25-1; D gene: -; CDR3 DNA: TGTGCCAGCAGGGGCCAGGGGAGTAATAATTCACCCCTCCACTTT; CDR3 protein: CASRGQGSNNSPLHF
clone size: medium-sized; J gene: TRBJ2-3; V gene: TRBV6-8; D gene: -; CDR3 DNA: TGTGCCAGCAGTGTGCTCGTGAGACTAAGGACAGATACGCAGTATTTT; CDR3 protein: CASSVLVRLRTDTQYF
clone size: few; J gene: TRBJ2-7; V gene: TRBV5-1; D gene: -; CDR3 DNA: TGCGCCAGCAGCTTGGGTGACAGTAGAAGCGAGCAGTACTTC; CDR3 protein: CASSLGDSRSEQYF
clone size: -; J gene: TRBJ2-1; V gene: TRBV4-1; D gene: TRBD2; CDR3 DNA: TGCGCCAGCAGCCAAGCCGGACTAGCGGGGGGGCGCGCTGAGCAGTTCTTC; CDR3 protein: CASSQAGLAGGRAEQFF
clone size: -; J gene: TRBJ1-2; V gene: TRBV30; D gene: -; CDR3 DNA: TGTGCCTGGCGATGGGGGGACGGGTCTGGCTACACCTTC; CDR3 protein: CAWRWGDGSGYTF
clone size: -; J gene: TRBJ1-3; V gene: TRBV11-3; D gene: -; CDR3 DNA: TGTGCCAGCAGCTTAGTTCCAGTCTCTGGAAACACCATATATTTT; CDR3 protein: CASSLVPVSGNTIYF
clone size: few; J gene: TRBJ2-2; V gene: TRBV30; D gene: TRBD1; CDR3 DNA: TGTGCCTGGGGGGACAGGTCCCCCACCGGGGAGCTGTTTTTT; CDR3 protein: CAWGDRSPTGELFF
clone size: -; J gene: TRBJ1-1; V gene: TRBV30; D gene: -; CDR3 DNA: TGTGCCTGGAGTGCTTACATAGGGGACACTGAAGCTTTCTTT; CDR3 protein: CAWSAYIGDTEAFF
clone size: once; J gene: TRBJ2-5; V gene: TRBV9; D gene: -; CDR3 DNA: TGTGCCAGCAGTGTTACAGGGGAGACCCAGTACTTC; CDR3 protein: CASSVTGETQYF
clone size: -; J gene: TRBJ2-3; V gene: TRBV4-1; D gene: TRBD2; CDR3 DNA: TGCGCCAGCAGCCGGGGACTAGCGGGGACCGATACGCAGTATTTT; CDR3 protein: CASSRGLAGTDTQYF
clone size: few; J gene: TRBJ1-1; V gene: TRBV6-8; D gene: -; CDR3 DNA: TGTGCCAGCAGTTGGGCGGACACTGAAGCTTTCTTT; CDR3 protein: CASSWADTEAFF
clone size: -; J gene: TRBJ1-1; V gene: TRBV29-1; D gene: -; CDR3 DNA: TGCAGCGCCGAACCCCGGAACACTGAAGCTTTCTTT; CDR3 protein: CSAEPRNTEAFF
clone size: few; J gene: TRBJ1-2; V gene: TRBV4-1; D gene: -; CDR3 DNA: TGCGCCAGCAGCCAAGATCGCACAGCCATTGTCCCCCCTTATGGCTACACCTTC; CDR3 protein: CASSQDRTAIVPPYGYTF
clone size: medium-sized; J gene: TRBJ2-1; V gene: TRBV9; D gene: -; CDR3 DNA: TGTGCCAGCAGCGTATCCACGGGGCAGGGGTACAATGAGCAGTTCTTC; CDR3 protein: CASSVSTGQGYNEQFF
clone size: few; J gene: TRBJ2-5; V gene: TRBV11-3; D gene: TRBD2; CDR3 DNA: TGTGCCAGCAGCCTAGGGACTAGTGAGTACCAAGAGACCCAGTACTTC; CDR3 protein: CASSLGTSEYQETQYF
clone size: -; J gene: TRBJ1-1; V gene: TRBV28; D gene: TRBD1; CDR3 DNA: TGTGCCAGCGGTTATCTCAGGGGGGGAAACACTGAAGCTTTCTTT; CDR3 protein: CASGYLRGGNTEAFF
clone size: few; J gene: TRBJ2-2; V gene: TRBV9; D gene: TRBD2; CDR3 DNA: TGTGCCAGCAGCGCCACTAGCGGGGGGCTTCAGGACACCGGGGAGCTGTTTTTT; CDR3 protein: CASSATSGGLQDTGELFF
clone size: few; J gene: TRBJ2-7; V gene: TRBV2; D gene: -; CDR3 DNA: TGTGCCAGCACCTCCAGGGGAACCTACGAGCAGTACTTC; CDR3 protein: CASTSRGTYEQYF
clone size: -; J gene: TRBJ1-1; V gene: TRBV29-1; D gene: -; CDR3 DNA: TGCAGCGTGCTACAGGGTGGCGGCACTGAAGCTTTCTTT; CDR3 protein: CSVLQGGGTEAFF
clone size: few; J gene: TRBJ1-2; V gene: TRBV6-8; D gene: TRBD1; CDR3 DNA: TGTGCCAGCAGTTACTCGCTTGGGACAGGGTTTTATGGCTACACCTTC; CDR3 protein: CASSYSLGTGFYGYTF
clone size: -; J gene: TRBJ1-2; V gene: TRBV11-3; D gene: TRBD1; CDR3 DNA: TGTGCCAGCAGCTTAGGATGGACAGGGGATGGCTACACCTTC; CDR3 protein: CASSLGWTGDGYTF
clone size: large; J gene: TRBJ2-7; V gene: TRBV11-3; D gene: -; CDR3 DNA: TGTGCCAGCAGCTTGGAGGGGGACTCTTACGAGCAGTACTTC; CDR3 protein: CASSLEGDSYEQYF
clone size: -; J gene: TRBJ1-1; V gene: TRBV28; D gene: -; CDR3 DNA: TGTGCCAGCAGTTCCGGGACCCCCACTGAAGCTTTCTTT; CDR3 protein: CASSSGTPTEAFF
clone size: medium-sized; J gene: TRBJ1-1; V gene: TRBV11-3; D gene: -; CDR3 DNA: TGTGCCAGCAAGGGATTAGGTTTCGGGAACACTGAAGCTTTCTTT; CDR3 protein: CASKGLGFGNTEAFF
clone size: -; J gene: TRBJ2-2; V gene: TRBV6-8; D gene: TRBD1; CDR3 DNA: TGTGCCAGCAGCCCGGGACAGTTCCCCACCGGGGAGCTGTTTTTT; CDR3 protein: CASSPGQFPTGELFF
clone size: -; J gene: TRBJ1-3; V gene: TRBV29-1; D gene: TRBD1; CDR3 DNA: TGCAGCGTTGAATCAGGGGGCGTTGGAAACACCATATATTTT; CDR3 protein: CSVESGGVGNTIYF
clone size: -; J gene: TRBJ2-6; V gene: TRBV2; D gene: -; CDR3 DNA: TGTGCCAGCAGTGAACGAAGGGGGGCCAACGTCCTGACTTTC; CDR3 protein: CASSERRGANVLTF
clone size: few; J gene: TRBJ2-3; V gene: TRBV19; D gene: -; CDR3 DNA: TGTGCCAGTAGTATAACAGGATACACAGATACGCAGTATTTT; CDR3 protein: CASSITGYTDTQYF
clone size: -; J gene: TRBJ1-2; V gene: TRBV18; D gene: -; CDR3 DNA: TGTGCCAGCTCACCACAAGGCAGGGGAAGTGGCTACACCTTC; CDR3 protein: CASSPQGRGSGYTF
clone size: -; J gene: TRBJ1-4; V gene: TRBV30; D gene: -; CDR3 DNA: TGTGCCTGGAGTGTCGGAGGGCAGCATGAAAAACTGTTTTTT; CDR3 protein: CAWSVGGQHEKLFF
clone size: -; J gene: TRBJ1-3; V gene: TRBV19; D gene: TRBD1; CDR3 DNA: TGTGCCAGTAGTGTGCCGGGACAGGTCTCTGGAAACACCATATATTTT; CDR3 protein: CASSVPGQVSGNTIYF
clone size: medium-sized; J gene: TRBJ2-5; V gene: TRBV11-3; D gene: -; CDR3 DNA: TGTGCCAGCAGCTTGACCGGCGGGTTTGAGACCCAGTACTTC; CDR3 protein: CASSLTGGFETQYF
clone size: -; J gene: TRBJ2-7; V gene: TRBV6-8; D gene: TRBD2; CDR3 DNA: TGTGCCAGCAGCCTCGGGGGTAGCGGGGCCTACGAGCAGTACTTC; CDR3 protein: CASSLGGSGAYEQYF
clone size: -; J gene: TRBJ1-1; V gene: TRBV11-3; D gene: TRBD1; CDR3 DNA: TGTGCCAGCAGCCCCGAAGGGGGCCTGAACACTGAAGCTTTCTTT; CDR3 protein: CASSPEGGLNTEAFF
clone size: -; J gene: TRBJ2-7; V gene: TRBV19; D gene: -; CDR3 DNA: TGTGCCAGTAGTATAGAGGACGGGTACGAGCAGTACTTC; CDR3 protein: CASSIEDGYEQYF
clone size: few; J gene: TRBJ1-2; V gene: TRBV11-3; D gene: TRBD1; CDR3 DNA: TGTGCCAGCAGCCCAAGGGACAGGGACTATGGCTACACCTTC; CDR3 protein: CASSPRDRDYGYTF
clone size: few; J gene: TRBJ2-3; V gene: TRBV27; D gene: TRBD2; CDR3 DNA: TGTGCCAGCAGCTACTATAGCGGGGCCCCGATCACAGATACGCAGTATTTT; CDR3 protein: CASSYYSGAPITDTQYF